Described below is a single TCR beta chain sequence and its context. The data were obtained in a study of blood T cell repertoires in COVID-19. Study context: The study drew acute and convalescent COVID-19 samples from the United States, Italy and Spain. The analysed material was cDNA or gDNA that came from T cells, B-cell-depleted T cells, or PBMCs.

In the original analysis: Quantification of nucleated cells was approximated via reference gene primer amplification. Profiling relied on immunoSEQ multiplex PCR, and the TCRdb table lists in-frame clones only, not all of them. Clone size and V and J calls were adopted from that table, with D and trimming inferred from the DNA. Of about 100,000 clones in the sample, 70% to 90% were seen once. This CDR3 is 17 amino acids long. V was clipped by 3 bases and J by 3 bases; unmatched bases: 9. From germline, CDR1 is SGHAT and CDR2 FQNNGV. Specimen: peripheral blood. This TCR was recovered from a human donor in a cohort sampled during active COVID-19. This chain links TRBV11-2 with TRBJ2-1; 9 bases are shared with TRBD2. The DNA of the CDR3 is TGTGCCAGCAGCTTGGGGGGCGGGAGGGACCTCTACAATGAGCAGTTCTTC. Encoded protein: CASSLGGGRDLYNEQFF.